The source of this TCR beta chain is a study of early T cells in non-severe SARS-CoV-2 infection. Study information: Sequencing was performed on bulk RNA from unsorted whole blood, leaving chains unpaired.

The CDR3 runs 16 residues. TCRdb reprocessed the 5' RACE reads via MiXCR and lists one record per CDR3 protein. The data contain 97,000 or so distinct CDR3 sequences, more than 9.5% of them singletons. This TCR came from an adult who was a healthcare worker with PCR-confirmed SARS-CoV-2 infection or an uninfected control (not recorded which). This chain uses TRBV21-1 with TRBJ1-1; TRBD1 is taken as the D call from the table, unchecked against the DNA. TRBV21-1 is a recognized pseudogene. Sequenced here: whole blood, sampled at baseline. The CDR3 here is CASSKGREGLNTEAFF. The CDR3, as DNA: TGTGCCAGCAGCAAAGGTCGAGAGGGGTTGAACACTGAAGCTTTCTTT.